This T cell receptor (beta chain) originates from a study of blood T cell repertoires in COVID-19. As for the study in general: The United States, Italy and Spain were the sources of the acute and convalescent COVID-19 samples. PBMCs, B-cell-depleted T cells, or T cells were the source of the cDNA or gDNA that made up the material.

CDR3 length: 15 amino acids. CDR1 SGHRS and CDR2 YFSETQ come from the germline V gene. V trimming: 0 bases; J trimming: 2 bases; junction bases outside the gene matches: 3. Authors' processing steps: Using reference gene primer amplification, nucleated cell counts were estimated. Here immunoSEQ multiplex PCR was the method, and the copy in TCRdb shows in-frame clones only, minus some. V and J calls and clone size come straight from that table; D and trimming were deduced from the DNA. The table shows about 270,000 clones, with 81% occurring only once. The sequenced sample consisted of peripheral blood. This sequence was found in a woman in her sixties or seventies with active or convalescent COVID-19. V is TRBV5-1 and J is TRBJ2-7; 9 bases are shared with TRBD1. This CDR3 is CASSLEGQGPYEQYF. The CDR3, as DNA: TGCGCCAGCAGCTTGGAGGGACAGGGACCCTACGAGCAGTACTTC.